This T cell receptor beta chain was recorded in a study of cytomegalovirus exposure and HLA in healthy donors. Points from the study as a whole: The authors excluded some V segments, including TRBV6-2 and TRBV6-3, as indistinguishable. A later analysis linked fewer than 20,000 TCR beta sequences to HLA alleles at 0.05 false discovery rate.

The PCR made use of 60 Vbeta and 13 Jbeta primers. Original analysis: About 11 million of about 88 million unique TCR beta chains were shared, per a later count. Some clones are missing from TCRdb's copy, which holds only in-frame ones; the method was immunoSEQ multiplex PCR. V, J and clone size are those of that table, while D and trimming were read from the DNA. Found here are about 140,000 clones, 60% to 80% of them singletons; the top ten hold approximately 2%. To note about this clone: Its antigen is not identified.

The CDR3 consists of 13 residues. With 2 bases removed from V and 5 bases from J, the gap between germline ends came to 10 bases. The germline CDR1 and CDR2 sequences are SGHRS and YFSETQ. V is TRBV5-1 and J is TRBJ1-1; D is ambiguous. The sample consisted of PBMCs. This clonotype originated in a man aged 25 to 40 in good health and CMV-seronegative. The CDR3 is CASSFGGITEAFF. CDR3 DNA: TGCGCCAGCAGCTTCGGCGGGATTACTGAAGCTTTCTTT.